The rows below give T cell receptor beta chains drawn from one sample of a study of cytotoxic CD8 clonotypes in ibrutinib-treated CLL. Generated by immunoSEQ multiplex PCR, the TCRdb table keeps only in-frame clones and is missing some. The sample yields tens of thousands of clones, roughly 80% seen once. The sample here was PBMCs, taken before ibrutinib treatment. The source is a human donor with chronic lymphocytic leukemia. CDR3s include the opening cysteine and the closing phenylalanine or tryptophan. D genes are given only for firm matches. Rows may omit the clone size; those that give it use once, few, many or a size class.

v_gene: TRBV19; d_gene: .; abundance: .; j_gene: TRBJ2-1; CDR3nt: TGTGCCAGTAGCCCGTCCTGGGGTAAGCAGTTCTTC; CDR3aa: CASSPSWGKQFF
v_gene: TRBV5-1; d_gene: .; abundance: .; j_gene: TRBJ1-1; CDR3nt: TGCGCCAGCAGCTTCGGTGGGGAGAAGAACACTGAAGCTTTCTTT; CDR3aa: CASSFGGEKNTEAFF
v_gene: TRBV5-1; d_gene: TRBD1; abundance: .; j_gene: TRBJ2-7; CDR3nt: TGCGCCAGCAGCCTTGGACAGGGCTACTACGAGCAGTACTTC; CDR3aa: CASSLGQGYYEQYF
v_gene: TRBV28; d_gene: .; abundance: .; j_gene: TRBJ1-5; CDR3nt: TGTGCCAGCGCCTACGTCAGCAATCAGCCCCAGCATTTT; CDR3aa: CASAYVSNQPQHF
v_gene: TRBV7-2; d_gene: TRBD2; abundance: .; j_gene: TRBJ2-2; CDR3nt: TGTGCCAGCAGCCCAGGACTAGTCGTGAACACCGGGGAGCTGTTTTTT; CDR3aa: CASSPGLVVNTGELFF
v_gene: TRBV5-8; d_gene: .; abundance: .; j_gene: TRBJ2-3; CDR3nt: TGTGCCAGCAGCTTGGATCCCATAGGGGTCAGGACAGATACGCAGTATTTT; CDR3aa: CASSLDPIGVRTDTQYF
v_gene: TRBV7-2; d_gene: TRBD2; abundance: .; j_gene: TRBJ2-3; CDR3nt: TGTGCCAGCAGCATGGGGGGGGTAAGAGATACGCAGTATTTT; CDR3aa: CASSMGGVRDTQYF
v_gene: TRBV5-5; d_gene: .; abundance: once; j_gene: TRBJ2-3; CDR3nt: TGTGCCAGCAGCCCCGACACCGCCCTTTTCGATACGCAGTATTTT; CDR3aa: CASSPDTALFDTQYF
v_gene: TRBV30; d_gene: .; abundance: .; j_gene: TRBJ1-1; CDR3nt: TGTGCCTGGAGTAGCAGGGGAATGGGCACTGAAGCTTTCTTT; CDR3aa: CAWSSRGMGTEAFF
v_gene: TRBV5-4; d_gene: .; abundance: .; j_gene: TRBJ1-6; CDR3nt: TGTGCCAGCAGCTTGGGTGGTGGGAGCTCCTATAATTCACCCCTCCACTTT; CDR3aa: CASSLGGGSSYNSPLHF
v_gene: TRBV4-2; d_gene: TRBD1; abundance: .; j_gene: TRBJ2-7; CDR3nt: TGTGCCAGCAGCCAAGCCTCGGGACAGGGAGCCTACGAGCAGTACTTC; CDR3aa: CASSQASGQGAYEQYF
v_gene: TRBV12-5; d_gene: .; abundance: few; j_gene: TRBJ1-1; CDR3nt: TGTGCTAGCACGGTGGGGGGCTGGAACACTGAAGCTTTCTTT; CDR3aa: CASTVGGWNTEAFF
v_gene: TRBV29-1; d_gene: TRBD2; abundance: .; j_gene: TRBJ2-7; CDR3nt: TGCAGCGTTGAGGGGGACCCGGCGGGAGTCGTCGACGAGCAGTACTTC; CDR3aa: CSVEGDPAGVVDEQYF
v_gene: TRBV19; d_gene: .; abundance: .; j_gene: TRBJ1-5; CDR3nt: TGTGCCACCCAGGGTTTATCTCAGCCCCAGCATTTT; CDR3aa: CATQGLSQPQHF
v_gene: TRBV5-8; d_gene: .; abundance: .; j_gene: TRBJ1-1; CDR3nt: TGTGCCAGCAGAAACAGAATGGGTCTCATGAACACTGAAGCTTTCTTT; CDR3aa: CASRNRMGLMNTEAFF
v_gene: TRBV6-5; d_gene: TRBD2; abundance: .; j_gene: TRBJ2-5; CDR3nt: TGTGCCAGCAGTTTTCTAGCGGGACGGAGAGAGACCCAGTACTTC; CDR3aa: CASSFLAGRRETQYF
v_gene: TRBV6-1; d_gene: .; abundance: .; j_gene: TRBJ1-2; CDR3nt: TGTGCCACCGCCACAGTGAACTATGGCTACACCTTC; CDR3aa: CATATVNYGYTF
v_gene: TRBV11-2; d_gene: .; abundance: .; j_gene: TRBJ2-3; CDR3nt: TGTGCCAGCAGCTTACAGGGGGAGGTTAGCACAGATACGCAGTATTTT; CDR3aa: CASSLQGEVSTDTQYF
v_gene: TRBV4-1; d_gene: .; abundance: .; j_gene: TRBJ1-4; CDR3nt: TGCGCCAGCAGCCAAGAACATCATGCAACTAATGAAAAACTGTTTTTT; CDR3aa: CASSQEHHATNEKLFF
v_gene: TRBV6-5; d_gene: .; abundance: .; j_gene: TRBJ2-3; CDR3nt: TGTGCCAGCAGTTACCCGACATCACATACGCAGTATTTT; CDR3aa: CASSYPTSHTQYF
v_gene: TRBV27; d_gene: .; abundance: medium-sized; j_gene: TRBJ2-1; CDR3nt: TGTGCCAGCAGTTACGGGACCTACAATGAGCAGTTCTTC; CDR3aa: CASSYGTYNEQFF
v_gene: TRBV28; d_gene: TRBD1; abundance: once; j_gene: TRBJ1-2; CDR3nt: TGTGCCAGCAGTCTTGTAGGACCCGACAGGGGGAACGGCTACACCTTC; CDR3aa: CASSLVGPDRGNGYTF
v_gene: TRBV5-1; d_gene: .; abundance: .; j_gene: TRBJ2-1; CDR3nt: TGCGCCAGCAGCTTGGCAGGACAGCCTTCCTACAATGAGCAGTTCTTC; CDR3aa: CASSLAGQPSYNEQFF
v_gene: TRBV29-1; d_gene: .; abundance: .; j_gene: TRBJ2-5; CDR3nt: TGCAGCGTCGGCCCCTCCGCAGGGCTATTAGGGACCCAGTACTTC; CDR3aa: CSVGPSAGLLGTQYF
v_gene: TRBV9; d_gene: TRBD1; abundance: .; j_gene: TRBJ1-1; CDR3nt: TGTGCCAGCAGTCCGGGACAGGTTCACAGGAACACTGAAGCTTTCTTT; CDR3aa: CASSPGQVHRNTEAFF
v_gene: TRBV9; d_gene: .; abundance: .; j_gene: TRBJ2-3; CDR3nt: TGTGCCAGCAAGAGGGGGGGCAAACAGACAGATACGCAGTATTTT; CDR3aa: CASKRGGKQTDTQYF
v_gene: TRBV5-4; d_gene: .; abundance: .; j_gene: TRBJ2-7; CDR3nt: TGTGCCAGCAGCACGGACAGTTATTACGAGCAGTACTTC; CDR3aa: CASSTDSYYEQYF
v_gene: TRBV9; d_gene: TRBD2; abundance: .; j_gene: TRBJ2-1; CDR3nt: TGTGCCAGCAGCGTAGTAGCGGGAGCGGGACTCTCCTACAATGAGCAGTTCTTC; CDR3aa: CASSVVAGAGLSYNEQFF
v_gene: TRBV7-3; d_gene: .; abundance: .; j_gene: TRBJ1-6; CDR3nt: TGTGCCAGCAGCTTAAATCCAGCCCGGAATTCACCCCTCCACTTT; CDR3aa: CASSLNPARNSPLHF
v_gene: TRBV7-2; d_gene: .; abundance: .; j_gene: TRBJ2-7; CDR3nt: TGTGCCAGCAGCTTAGAGGGAACAGGGAGGGAGCAGTACTTC; CDR3aa: CASSLEGTGREQYF
v_gene: TRBV9; d_gene: .; abundance: .; j_gene: TRBJ1-6; CDR3nt: TGTGCCAGCAGCATCCCCTCACCCCTCCACTTT; CDR3aa: CASSIPSPLHF